A selection of T cell receptor beta chains follows, all from one sample in a study of shared clonotypes between healthy human individuals. Sequencing used immunoSEQ multiplex PCR; TCRdb keeps in-frame clones, though not all of them. The sample comprises approximately 320,000 clones, about 74% of which are singletons, and about a tenth rests with the top ten. The specimen sequenced was memory CD4+ T cells sorted from blood. The receptor set was obtained from a young man in good health. CDR3s include the opening cysteine and the closing phenylalanine or tryptophan. The D gene is left open where the match is weak. Some rows have no size entry. The others give once, few or many, or a class for an expanded clone.

j_call v_call d_call clone_size cdr3_aa cdr3_nt
TRBJ1-5 TRBV27 TRBD1 - CAGQNQPQHF TGTGCGGGACAGAATCAGCCCCAGCATTTT
TRBJ2-3 TRBV18 - - CASSYTSGGTDTQYF TGTGCCAGCTCATACACCTCGGGAGGCACAGATACGCAGTATTTT
TRBJ2-7 TRBV6-6 - - CASSWDPSSYEQYF TGTGCCAGCAGTTGGGACCCTAGCTCCTACGAGCAGTACTTC
TRBJ2-5 TRBV7-2 - few CASSLGGTTGGTQYF TGTGCCAGCAGCTTAGGGGGGACCACAGGAGGGACCCAGTACTTC
TRBJ2-1 TRBV11-2 - - CASSSAGSYNEQFF TGTGCCAGCAGCTCCGCGGGCTCCTACAATGAGCAGTTCTTC
TRBJ1-3 TRBV2 - - CASSVGSASGNTIYF TGTGCCAGCAGTGTGGGGTCAGCCTCTGGAAACACCATATATTTT
TRBJ2-1 TRBV10-2 TRBD2 - CASSESGLAGSPYFNEQFF TGCGCCAGCAGTGAGTCGGGACTAGCGGGAAGCCCTTACTTCAATGAGCAGTTCTTC
TRBJ1-5 TRBV7-8 TRBD1 - CASSPRGQGASQPQHF TGTGCCAGCAGCCCGAGGGGACAGGGGGCTTCACAGCCCCAGCATTTT
TRBJ1-1 TRBV18 - - CASSYLPADNTEAFF TGTGCCAGCTCATACCTCCCGGCAGACAACACTGAAGCTTTCTTT
TRBJ1-2 TRBV11-2 - - CASSPRTAYYGYTF TGTGCCAGCAGCCCCCGGACAGCCTACTATGGCTACACCTTC
TRBJ2-5 TRBV18 - - CASSPPSRAEETQYF TGTGCCAGCTCACCACCTAGCAGGGCGGAGGAGACCCAGTACTTC
TRBJ1-2 TRBV7-2 - - CASSLAAGAFGYTF TGTGCCAGCAGCCTAGCGGCAGGGGCTTTCGGCTACACCTTC
TRBJ2-5 TRBV25-1 - - CASSGISLVGTQYF TGTGCCAGCAGTGGAATTTCTCTCGTAGGGACCCAGTACTTC
TRBJ2-3 TRBV5-5 - - CASSTSGTIADTQYF TGTGCCAGCAGTACTTCAGGGACGATCGCAGATACGCAGTATTTT
TRBJ2-2 TRBV6-1 - once CASSERQGNTGELFF TGTGCCAGCAGTGAACGGCAGGGGAACACCGGGGAGCTGTTTTTT
TRBJ2-1 TRBV5-1 - - CASSLTQTNPYNEQFF TGCGCCAGCAGCTTAACTCAGACGAACCCCTACAATGAGCAGTTCTTC
TRBJ2-7 TRBV10-3 - - CAISESGTAYEQYF TGTGCCATCAGTGAGTCGGGAACGGCTTATGAGCAGTACTTC
TRBJ2-1 TRBV2 - few CASSVLLNEQFF TGTGCCAGCAGTGTTTTACTCAATGAGCAGTTCTTC
TRBJ2-5 TRBV10-3 - - CATSFQETQYF TGTGCCACGAGTTTCCAAGAGACCCAGTACTTC
TRBJ1-5 TRBV27 - - CASSRVLNQPQHF TGTGCCAGCAGTCGGGTACTCAATCAGCCCCAGCATTTT
TRBJ1-4 TRBV10-2 TRBD1 - CASRHGQGGEKLFF TGCGCCAGCAGACACGGACAGGGAGGAGAAAAACTGTTTTTT
TRBJ2-3 TRBV7-6 TRBD2 - CASSSRPAGDADTQYF TGTGCCAGCAGCTCGCGCCCCGCGGGAGACGCAGATACGCAGTATTTT
TRBJ2-1 TRBV7-6 - - CASSLGTTNYNEQFF TGTGCCAGCAGCTTAGGCACTACCAATTACAATGAGCAGTTCTTC
TRBJ1-1 TRBV28 - - CASRVGTRFTEAFF TGTGCCAGCAGAGTTGGGACTCGTTTCACTGAAGCTTTCTTT
TRBJ1-2 TRBV11-2 - - CASSHDSGGYTF TGTGCCAGCAGCCACGACAGCGGAGGCTACACCTTC
TRBJ2-1 TRBV5-4 TRBD1 - CASSIPGQLSEQFF TGTGCCAGCAGCATTCCGGGACAGCTCAGCGAGCAGTTCTTC
TRBJ2-7 TRBV5-1 TRBD1 - CASSLGPGQGEWASYEQYF TGCGCCAGCAGCTTGGGTCCCGGACAGGGGGAATGGGCGTCCTACGAGCAGTACTTC
TRBJ2-5 TRBV5-1 - - CASSSIGEETQYF TGCGCCAGCAGCTCCATAGGCGAAGAGACCCAGTACTTC
TRBJ1-4 TRBV2 - - CASRASSWEKLFF TGTGCCAGCAGGGCCTCCTCATGGGAAAAACTGTTTTTT
TRBJ2-1 TRBV9 - - CASSVGLTIYNEQFF TGTGCCAGCAGCGTAGGGCTCACGATTTACAATGAGCAGTTCTTC
TRBJ2-7 TRBV7-2 - - CASSSGPEPHEQYF TGTGCCAGCAGCTCCGGACCAGAACCTCACGAGCAGTACTTC
TRBJ1-4 TRBV25-1 - - CASSEPTGRSREKLFF TGTGCCAGCAGTGAACCTACAGGGCGATCGCGAGAAAAACTGTTTTTT
TRBJ2-7 TRBV6-1 TRBD1 - CASSEQDRVYEQYF TGTGCCAGCAGTGAACAGGACAGGGTCTACGAGCAGTACTTC
TRBJ1-2 TRBV4-3 - many CASSQDPGGNYGYTF TGCGCCAGCAGCCAAGATCCAGGAGGGAACTATGGCTACACCTTC
TRBJ1-1 TRBV6-5 - - CASSSPSGGVRTEAFF TGTGCCAGCAGTTCCCCTTCGGGAGGGGTTAGGACTGAAGCTTTCTTT
TRBJ1-1 TRBV7-9 - few CASSLNTEAFF TGTGCCAGCAGCTTGAACACTGAAGCTTTCTTT
TRBJ2-2 TRBV9 - once CASSHNANTGELFF TGTGCCAGCAGCCATAACGCGAACACCGGGGAGCTGTTTTTT
TRBJ1-2 TRBV5-1 TRBD1 - CASSLDKSTGLDGYTF TGCGCCAGCAGCTTGGATAAGTCGACAGGGTTAGACGGCTACACCTTC